The present T cell receptor beta chain was sequenced within a study of T cells in Graves' hyperthyroidism and ophthalmopathy. Per germline, CDR1 GTSNPN and CDR2 SVGIG (reference sequence). V was clipped by 0 bases and J by 10 bases, with 12 bases between them. CDR3 length: 12 residues. Amplified TCR beta CDR3 regions came from RNA transcripts. The primer set for the first-round RT-PCR of the TCR CDR3 was HTBI. TCRdb recomputed calls from the multiplex PCR reads with MiXCR, one row per CDR3 protein. Among fewer than 450,000 distinct CDR3 sequences, more than 12% were seen once, and the ten largest hold around 27%. This clonotype has a count of ten or more.

The sequenced sample was blood. This chain connects TRBV30 to TRBJ1-2, with D uncertain. This receptor was obtained from a man over 45 with Graves' ophthalmopathy. The CDR3 DNA reads TGTGCCTGGAGTGTACTCGTGGGAGACTACACCTTC. Its protein is CAWSVLVGDYTF.